This T cell receptor (beta chain) was identified during a study of blood T cells in healthy people across ages. General study findings and limits: Compared with aged donors, long-lived donors showed fewer expanded clones, suggesting selection.

It was with a sample-barcoded 5' primer and a J-beta primer mix that a second PCR of about 7 to 12 cycles was run. TCRdb recomputed calls from the 5' RACE reads with MiXCR, one row per CDR3 protein. The sample contains under 800,000 distinct CDR3 sequences, around 20% of which appear only once. The CDR3 is 15 amino acids. Germline values: CDR1 MGHDK, CDR2 SYGVNS. Trimming stripped 3 bases from V and 1 base from J, with 10 bases between. This clonotype occurred a few times. Its matching antigen is unknown. Donors were healthy Caucasian individuals from Russia aged roughly 6 to 90. Each individual donor underwent a draw of about 11 milliliters of peripheral blood.

The genes are TRBV25-1 and TRBJ2-1; D not resolved. This receptor was taken from an older man in good health. Input material: blood. CDR3 region: CASSDNGRSYNEQFF. For the CDR3, the DNA is TGTGCCAGCAGTGATAACGGAAGGTCCTACAATGAGCAGTTCTTC.